The present T cell receptor (beta chain) was sequenced within a study of CD4 T cells in relation to SARS-CoV-2 and coronaviruses. Study background: After roughly 9 days of antigen culture, PBMC TCR beta CDR3s were sequenced.

The germline gives CDR1 SGHNT, CDR2 YYREEE (reference sequence). CDR3 length: 13 residues. Trimming removed 4 bases at V and 1 base at J, with 8 bases between. Profiled with immunoSEQ multiplex PCR; TCRdb holds only in-frame clones, not every one. The table lists tens of thousands of clones, around four fifths of them singletons. As for this clone: Its antigen is undetermined.

The sequencing sample was made of memory CD4+ T cells from PBMCs, cultured in vitro. This clonotype was sampled from an adult with COVID-19. V usage is TRBV5-4 and J usage is TRBJ2-5; D might be TRBD1 or TRBD2, each matching 6 bases. The CDR3 DNA sequence: TGTGCCAGCAGCAGGGGGGCCCAAGAGACCCAGTACTTC. Amino acids: CASSRGAQETQYF. Combining the CDR3 with reference TRBV5-4 and TRBJ2-5 gives the whole variable domain ETGVTQSPTHLIKTRGQQVTLRCSSQSGHNTVSWYQQALGQGPQFIFQYYREEENGRGNFPPRFSGLQFPNYSSELNVNALELDDSALYLCASSRGAQETQYFGPGTRLLVL.